The rows below give T cell receptor beta chains drawn from one sample of a study of shared clonotypes between healthy human individuals. Assay used: immunoSEQ multiplex PCR; TCRdb lists only in-frame clones, some missing. Of about 1.5 million clones listed, about 96% are singletons. Sequences were obtained from naive CD4+ T cells sorted from blood. Every receptor here comes from a man between 25 and 39 years old in good health. Each CDR3 is given with its conserved first and last residue. D genes are given only for firm matches. Rows may omit the clone size; those that give it use once, few, many or a size class.

TRBD2 | TRBJ2-7 | TRBV7-9 | NA | CASSWGGTSYEQYF | TGTGCCAGCAGCTGGGGGGGGACCTCCTACGAGCAGTACTTC
TRBD2 | TRBJ2-2 | TRBV5-6 | NA | CASSSLSGRRTGELFF | TGTGCCAGCAGCAGCCTTAGCGGGAGACGTACCGGGGAGCTGTTTTTT
NA | TRBJ2-7 | TRBV7-2 | NA | CASSPPFGEQYF | TGTGCCAGCAGCCCCCCCTTTGGCGAGCAGTACTTC
NA | TRBJ1-4 | TRBV28 | NA | CASSTPEGLHNEKLFF | TGTGCCAGCAGTACCCCCGAAGGATTACATAATGAAAAACTGTTTTTT
TRBD1 | TRBJ2-3 | TRBV6-6 | NA | CASRGQGLFDTQYF | TGTGCCAGCAGGGGACAGGGTTTATTTGATACGCAGTATTTT
TRBD1 | TRBJ2-1 | TRBV15 | few | CATSRDRVQFF | TGTGCCACCAGCCGGGACAGGGTCCAGTTCTTC
NA | TRBJ2-2 | TRBV10-3 | NA | CATSMAGELFF | TGTGCCACCTCCATGGCCGGGGAGCTGTTTTTT
NA | TRBJ2-2 | TRBV10-1 | NA | CASRGGPNTGELFF | TGCGCCAGCAGGGGGGGACCGAACACCGGGGAGCTGTTTTTT
NA | TRBJ1-1 | TRBV29-1 | NA | CSVEDRNREAFF | TGCAGCGTTGAAGATCGGAATAGAGAAGCTTTCTTT
NA | TRBJ2-7 | TRBV9 | NA | CASSVQVGPTYEQYF | TGTGCCAGCAGCGTACAGGTGGGCCCGACCTACGAGCAGTACTTC